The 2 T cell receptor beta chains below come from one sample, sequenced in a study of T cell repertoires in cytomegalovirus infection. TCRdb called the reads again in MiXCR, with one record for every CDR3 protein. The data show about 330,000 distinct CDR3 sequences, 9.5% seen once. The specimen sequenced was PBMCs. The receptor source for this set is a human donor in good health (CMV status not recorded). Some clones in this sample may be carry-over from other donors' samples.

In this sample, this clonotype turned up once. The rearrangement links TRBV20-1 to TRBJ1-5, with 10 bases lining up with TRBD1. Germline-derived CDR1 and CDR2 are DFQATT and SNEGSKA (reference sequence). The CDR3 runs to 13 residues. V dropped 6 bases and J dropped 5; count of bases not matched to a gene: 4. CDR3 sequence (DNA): TGCAGTGCCGCTGGACAGGGGGATCAGCCCCAGCATTTT. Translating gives CSAAGQGDQPQHF.

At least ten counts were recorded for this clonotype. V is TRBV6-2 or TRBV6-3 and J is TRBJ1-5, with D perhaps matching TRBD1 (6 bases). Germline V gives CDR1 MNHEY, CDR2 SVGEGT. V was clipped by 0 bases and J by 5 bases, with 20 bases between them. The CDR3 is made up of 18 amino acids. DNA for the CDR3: TGTGCCAGCAGTTACTCTGGGGCTCTTCGGACAGCCCATCAGCCCCAGCATTTT. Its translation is CASSYSGALRTAHQPQHF.